The 29 T cell receptor beta chains in this list originate from one sample, sequenced in a study of T cell responses to AZD1222 COVID-19 vaccine. TCRdb's copy holds only in-frame clones and misses some; the assay was immunoSEQ multiplex PCR. Among around 100,000 clones listed, roughly nine tenths were seen once. The starting material was peripheral blood, obtained on day 0 of AZD1222 vaccination. Receptors originate from an adult in good health.

V and J are TRBV9 and TRBJ1-5; D gene uncertain. The V end lost 7 bases, the J end lost 6 bases, and 8 bases lay between the germline ends. The CDR3 loop spans 11 amino acids. Per the germline V gene, CDR1 is SGDLS and CDR2 is YYNGEE. The CDR3 reads CASGIGQPQHF. CDR3 coding DNA: TGTGCCAGCGGAATTGGTCAGCCCCAGCATTTT. Based on the CDR3 plus reference TRBV9 and TRBJ1-5, the full variable domain is DSGVTQTPKHLITATGQRVTLRCSPRSGDLSVYWYQQSLDQGLQFLIQYYNGEERAKGNILERFSAQQFPDLHSELNLSSLELGDSALYFCASGIGQPQHFGDGTRLSIL.

The V and J genes are TRBV18 and TRBJ2-7, with 9 bases fitting TRBD1. V shed 5 bases, J shed 3 bases, and the junction held 11 bases outside the gene matches. The CDR3 consists of 16 residues. Germline lookup yields CDR1 KGHSH and CDR2 LQKENI. The CDR3 region has the DNA TGTGCCAGCTCAATCGCCGGGACAGGGTTGTACTACGAGCAGTACTTC. Its translation is CASSIAGTGLYYEQYF.

This sequence joins TRBV27 and TRBJ1-5; D gene uncertain. The CDR3 spans 17 residues. CDR1 is MNHEY, CDR2 SMNVEV, per germline (reference sequence). Trimming removed 5 bases at V and 5 bases at J, with 22 bases between. CDR3: CASSPWPAWAGDQPQHF. In nucleotides, the CDR3 is TGTGCCAGCAGTCCCTGGCCGGCCTGGGCCGGGGATCAGCCCCAGCATTTT.

The chain carries TRBV6-5 and TRBJ1-5; D is unresolved. V was clipped by 4 bases and J by 9 bases, with 13 bases between them. Looked up from germline, CDR1 is MNHEY and CDR2 is SVGAGI. The length of the CDR3 is 13 residues. The CDR3 protein is CASSSTPRRPQHF. The CDR3 DNA sequence: TGTGCCAGCAGTTCCACACCCCGGAGGCCCCAGCATTTT.

The chain has TRBV19 and TRBJ1-5; D gene ambiguous. Trimming left V 1 base short and J 3 bases short, with 10 bases between. The CDR3 has 15 residues. The germline V gene has CDR1 LNHDA and CDR2 SQIVND (reference sequence). CDR3 amino acids: CASSIGVKYNQPQHF. DNA of the CDR3: TGTGCCAGTAGTATAGGTGTTAAATACAATCAGCCCCAGCATTTT. The complete variable domain, with remaining parts taken from reference TRBV19 and TRBJ1-5, reads DGGITQSPKYLFRKEGQNVTLSCEQNLNHDAMYWYRQDPGQGLRLIYYSQIVNDFQKGDIAEGYSVSREKKESFPLTVTSAQKNPTAFYLCASSIGVKYNQPQHFGDGTRLSIL.

In DNA, the CDR3 is TGTGCCAGCAGTCTCGGGGGCGGCTCCTACAATGAGCAGTTCTTC. It translates to CASSLGGGSYNEQFF. The chain joins TRBV5-4 to TRBJ2-1; either TRBD1 or TRBD2 may fit D (6 bases each). In germline, CDR1 is SGHNT, CDR2 YYREEE (reference sequence). V was cut by 5 bases and J by 0 bases, with 12 bases left in between. This CDR3 region has 15 residues. The entire variable domain, with the rest obtained from reference TRBV5-4 and TRBJ2-1, is as follows: ETGVTQSPTHLIKTRGQQVTLRCSSQSGHNTVSWYQQALGQGPQFIFQYYREEENGRGNFPPRFSGLQFPNYSSELNVNALELDDSALYLCASSLGGGSYNEQFFGPGTRLTVL.

V and J are TRBV4-3 and TRBJ2-4; D possibly matches TRBD1 or TRBD2 (5 bases each). V was clipped by 0 bases and J by 2 bases, with 23 bases between them. The CDR3 is 20 amino acids. In germline, CDR1 is LGHNA, CDR2 YSLEER. CDR3 bases: TGCGCCAGCAGCCAAGAGGCGAGGGGCGTTCAAATGGGATCCAAAAACATTCAGTACTTC. Its translation is CASSQEARGVQMGSKNIQYF.

The V and J genes are TRBV29-1 and TRBJ1-4; 10 positions agree with TRBD1. V gave up 7 bases and J gave up 13 bases; unmatched junction bases: 6. The CDR3 totals 11 residues. CDR1 is SQVTM, CDR2 ANQGSEA, per germline. CDR3 DNA sequence: TGCAGCGCCGGGACAGGGGTCCGACTGTTTTTT. Translation: CSAGTGVRLFF.

This clone has a handful of counts. V gene TRBV20-1 combines with J gene TRBJ1-5; D might be TRBD1 (5 bases). CDR1 and CDR2 from the germline V gene are DFQATT and SNEGSKA (reference sequence). Trimming took off 3 bases at V and 4 bases at J, with 13 bases between the two ends. The CDR3 contains 14 residues. The CDR3 nucleotides read TGCAGTGCTAGTATACAGGAGAAGAATCAGCCCCAGCATTTT. It specifies CSASIQEKNQPQHF.

This chain joins TRBV4-1 and TRBJ2-7; 8 nucleotides match TRBD2. CDR1 is MGHRA and CDR2 is YSYEKL in the germline V gene. This CDR3 spans 15 amino acids. V gave up 4 bases and J gave up 3 bases; unmatched junction bases: 8. The DNA for the CDR3 is TGCGCCAGCAGCCCCGGTACTAGCGGTCTCTACGAGCAGTACTTC. It codes for CASSPGTSGLYEQYF.

This clone has just one count. V gene TRBV6-2 or TRBV6-3 combines with J gene TRBJ1-5; TRBD1 agrees at 8 bases. Unmatched junction bases numbered 10, after V lost 0 bases and J lost 3 bases. Germline CDR1 is MNHEY and CDR2 is SVGEGT. This CDR3 comprises 18 residues. CDR3 region: CASSYSIFRQGYNQPQHF. CDR3 nucleotide sequence: TGTGCCAGCAGTTACTCGATCTTTAGACAGGGGTACAATCAGCCCCAGCATTTT.

The chain has TRBV9 and TRBJ2-7; 8 positions agree with TRBD1. The CDR3 is 13 amino acids. Germline V gene sequence: CDR1 SGDLS, CDR2 YYNGEE. V lost 4 bases to trimming and J lost 6 bases; unmatched junction nucleotides: 6. The CDR3 DNA reads as TGTGCCAGCAGCCTGACGGACAGGGCCGAGCAGTACTTC. It specifies CASSLTDRAEQYF.

In this sample, this clone turned up once. The chain links TRBV7-9 to TRBJ2-7, with a tentative D call TRBD1 (5 bases). The CDR3 runs to 18 residues. Trimming left V 4 bases short and J 0 bases short, with 22 bases between. Germline V gene sequence: CDR1 SEHNR, CDR2 FQNEAQ (reference sequence). Here the CDR3 DNA reads TGTGCCAGCAGCTACGGAAGCCACGACAGTTTCCCCTCCTACGAGCAGTACTTC. Translation: CASSYGSHDSFPSYEQYF.

The V and J genes are TRBV18 and TRBJ1-5, with D unresolved. CDR1 and CDR2 (germline): KGHSH, LQKENI. The CDR3 contains 13 residues. Trimming removed 5 bases at V and 5 bases at J, with 10 bases between. The CDR3 region is CASSLGRDQPQHF. CDR3 DNA sequence: TGTGCCAGCTCATTGGGAAGAGATCAGCCCCAGCATTTT.

In DNA form, the CDR3 reads TGTGCCAGCAGCCACCGAACCCCGGGACTAGCGTCGATCGATAGCTACGAGCAGTACTTC. This gives the protein CASSHRTPGLASIDSYEQYF. The gene calls are TRBV14 and TRBJ2-7; 10 bases are shared with TRBD2. Germline loops: CDR1 SGHDN, CDR2 FVKESK. The ends lost 3 bases at V and 3 bases at J; junction bases unmatched: 20. CDR3 length equals 20 residues. Using reference TRBV14 and TRBJ2-7 for the parts outside the CDR3, the full variable domain is EAGVTQFPSHSVIEKGQTVTLRCDPISGHDNLYWYRRVMGKEIKFLLHFVKESKQDESGMPNNRFLAERTGGTYSTLKVQPAELEDSGVYFCASSHRTPGLASIDSYEQYFGPGTRLTVT.

This chain links TRBV29-1 with TRBJ2-2, with unresolved D. The CDR3 consists of 10 residues. Germline loops: CDR1 SQVTM, CDR2 ANQGSEA. In nucleotides, the CDR3 is TGCAGTGGGTTCACCGGGGAGCTGTTTTTT. It translates to CSGFTGELFF.

This clone was picked up one time. The chain couples TRBV28 to TRBJ1-6; D is perhaps TRBD1 (5 bases). This CDR3 spans 15 amino acids. Deletions cut 8 bases from V and 7 bases from J, with 18 bases between. Per germline, CDR1 MDHEN and CDR2 SYDVKM. CDR3 in amino acids: CASFSWGNGNSPLHF. The CDR3, as DNA: TGTGCCAGCTTTAGTTGGGGGAACGGGAATTCACCCCTCCACTTT. The complete variable domain, with remaining parts taken from reference TRBV28 and TRBJ1-6, reads DVKVTQSSRYLVKRTGEKVFLECVQDMDHENMFWYRQDPGLGLRLIYFSYDVKMKEKGDIPEGYSVSREKKERFSLILESASTNQTSMYLCASFSWGNGNSPLHFGNGTRLTVT.

The V and J genes are TRBV4-2 and TRBJ2-3; D gene ambiguous. There are 13 residues in the CDR3. The V gene's germline CDR1 is LGHNA and CDR2 YNFKEQ. The V gene lost 0 bases and the J gene lost 5 bases, with 6 bases spanning the gap. The CDR3 protein is CASSQELKDTQYF. CDR3 DNA sequence: TGTGCCAGCAGCCAAGAACTGAAAGATACGCAGTATTTT.

This sequence joins TRBV5-4 and TRBJ1-1; D gene ambiguous. Germline assignment: CDR1 SGHNT and CDR2 YYREEE (reference sequence). The CDR3 is 13 residues long. Between the trimmed V and J ends, which lost 0 bases and 6 bases, there was a span of 9 bases. The CDR3: CASSLDRVSEAFF. CDR3 DNA sequence: TGTGCCAGCAGCTTGGATAGGGTCTCTGAAGCTTTCTTT.

This chain joins TRBV29-1 and TRBJ1-1; D remains ambiguous. The length of the CDR3 is 17 residues. Trimming shortened V by 5 bases and J by 2 bases, and 24 bases separated the two germline ends. Germline loops: CDR1 SQVTM, CDR2 ANQGSEA. The CDR3 DNA sequence: TGCAGCGTTCCCAAAGGCCCGCAGGCTTATTTAAACACTGAAGCTTTCTTT. Translated: CSVPKGPQAYLNTEAFF.

This chain links TRBV27 with TRBJ2-1; 7 bases align to TRBD1. Per germline, CDR1 MNHEY and CDR2 SMNVEV (reference sequence). Unmatched junction bases numbered 6, after V lost 1 base and J lost 6 bases. The CDR3 totals 15 residues. This CDR3 reads CASSLLQGRFNEQFF. The DNA of the CDR3 is TGTGCCAGCAGTTTATTACAGGGGCGGTTCAATGAGCAGTTCTTC.

V is TRBV11-3 and J is TRBJ2-7; no definite D call. Germline CDR1 is SGHNT and CDR2 is YENEEA. Trimming left V 0 bases short and J 4 bases short, with 7 bases between. The CDR3 length is 13 residues. CDR3 in DNA: TGTGCCAGCAGCTTAGATCAGACTTACGAGCAGTACTTC. As protein: CASSLDQTYEQYF. The full variable domain, completed using reference TRBV11-3 and TRBJ2-7, is EAGVVQSPRYKIIEKKQPVAFWCNPISGHNTLYWYLQNLGQGPELLIRYENEEAVDDSQLPKDRFSAERLKGVDSTLKIQPAELGDSAVYLCASSLDQTYEQYFGPGTRLTVT.

This sequence joins TRBV7-2 and TRBJ2-1, with 8 nucleotides matching TRBD1. This CDR3 spans 16 amino acids. Trimming cost V 5 bases and J 7 bases; bases outside gene matches: 13. Germline V CDR1 and CDR2: SGHTA, FQGNSA. The CDR3 region has the DNA TGTGCCAGCAGCCCGCCCGGTACAGGGGGTCCTAATGAGCAGTTCTTC. Translating it yields CASSPPGTGGPNEQFF.

This clone came up a few times. The genes are TRBV28 and TRBJ1-1, with a tentative D call TRBD1 (6 bases). CDR3 length: 16 amino acids. V dropped 6 bases and J dropped 0 bases, with 17 bases sitting between them. CDR1 is MDHEN, CDR2 SYDVKM, per germline. CDR3: CASSRGDTLVNTEAFF. The DNA of the CDR3 is TGTGCCAGCAGCCGAGGGGACACCTTAGTGAACACTGAAGCTTTCTTT.

J is TRBJ1-5 and V is TRBV6-2 or TRBV6-3, with D hard to call. Germline CDR1 MNHEY, CDR2 SVGEGT. The V and J ends lost 4 bases and 7 bases respectively, with 20 bases between them. The CDR3 extends over 16 amino acids. The CDR3 reads CASSFRPSPRGQPQHF. DNA for the CDR3: TGTGCCAGCAGTTTCCGTCCCAGTCCTCGTGGGCAGCCCCAGCATTTT.

The V call is TRBV4-1, the J call TRBJ1-6; maybe TRBD1 (5 bases). Per the germline V gene, CDR1 is MGHRA and CDR2 is YSYEKL. V was pared by 2 bases and J by 7 bases, with 18 bases between. This CDR3 has 17 residues. The CDR3 here is CASSQRPVTAYNSPLHF. In nucleotides, the CDR3 is TGCGCCAGCAGCCAAAGGCCAGTGACAGCTTACAATTCACCCCTCCACTTT.

The chain links TRBV3-1 (or the pseudogene TRBV3-2) to TRBJ2-7, with D perhaps TRBD2 (6 bases). Germline-derived CDR1 and CDR2 are LGHDT and YNNKEL (reference sequence). V dropped 1 base and J dropped 6 bases, with 7 bases sitting between them. CDR3 length: 12 amino acids. The CDR3 DNA reads as TGTGCCAGCAGCCAAGCCGGGGGCGAGCAGTACTTC. Its protein product is CASSQAGGEQYF.

This CDR3 is CASSSPGHALLGAFF. The CDR3 DNA reads TGTGCCAGCAGCTCTCCGGGACACGCTCTCCTCGGGGCTTTCTTT. The gene calls are TRBV5-5 and TRBJ1-1; tentative D call: TRBD1 (6 bases). This CDR3 comprises 15 residues. The germline CDR1 and CDR2 sequences are SGHKS and YYEKEE (reference sequence). The V end lost 3 bases, the J end lost 11 bases, and 23 bases lay between the germline ends.

The chain employs TRBV3-1 (or the pseudogene TRBV3-2) and TRBJ2-1; 14 bases fit TRBD2. Losses at the gene ends were 0 bases for V and 3 bases for J; bases not matched to a gene: 10. The germline V gene encodes CDR1 LGHDT and CDR2 YNNKEL (reference sequence). The CDR3 covers 20 residues. CDR3 region: CASSQESPGLAGVRYNEQFF. CDR3 DNA: TGTGCCAGCAGCCAAGAATCACCGGGACTAGCGGGAGTACGCTACAATGAGCAGTTCTTC.